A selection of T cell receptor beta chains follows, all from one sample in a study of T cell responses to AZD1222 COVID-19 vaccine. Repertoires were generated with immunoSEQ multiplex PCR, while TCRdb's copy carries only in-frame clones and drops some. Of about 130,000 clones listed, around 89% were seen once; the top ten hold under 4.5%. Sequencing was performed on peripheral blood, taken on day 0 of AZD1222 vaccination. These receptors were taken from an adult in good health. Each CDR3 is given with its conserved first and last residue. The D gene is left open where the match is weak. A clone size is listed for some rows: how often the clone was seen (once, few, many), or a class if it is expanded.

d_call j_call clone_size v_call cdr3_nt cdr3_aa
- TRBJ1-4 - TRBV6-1 TGTGCCAGCAGTGAGGCAGCCCGAAGGGAAAAACTGTTTTTT CASSEAARREKLFF
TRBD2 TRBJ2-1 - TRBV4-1 TGCGCCAGCAGCTTCAGACTAGCGGGAGGACACAATGAGCAGTTCTTC CASSFRLAGGHNEQFF
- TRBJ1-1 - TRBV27 TGTGCCAGCAGTTTAAGGGCCATGAACACTGAAGCTTTCTTT CASSLRAMNTEAFF
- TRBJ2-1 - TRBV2 TGTGCCAGCAGTGAAAATCTAGTTTACAATGAGCAGTTCTTC CASSENLVYNEQFF
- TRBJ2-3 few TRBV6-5 TGTGCCAGCAGGTTACACGGCTCTAGCACAGATACGCAGTATTTT CASRLHGSSTDTQYF
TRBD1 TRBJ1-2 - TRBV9 TGTGCCAGCAGCGGTGGACCCGACAGGGGGCTAGACTATGGCTACACCTTC CASSGGPDRGLDYGYTF
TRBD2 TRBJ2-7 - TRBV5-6 TGTGCCAGCAGCCTGGGCGGGGGCTTAGCGGGGTCCCACGAGCAGTACTTC CASSLGGGLAGSHEQYF
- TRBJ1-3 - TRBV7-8 TGTGCCAGCAGCCCGAATCGGGTTTGGGCTACGGACACCATATATTTT CASSPNRVWATDTIYF
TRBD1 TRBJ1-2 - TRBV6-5 TGTGCCAGCACCGGGACAGGGGCGGGCTATGGCTACACCTTC CASTGTGAGYGYTF
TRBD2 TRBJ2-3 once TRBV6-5 TGTGCCAGCACCCTTAGCGGGGGCAGCACAGATACGCAGTATTTT CASTLSGGSTDTQYF
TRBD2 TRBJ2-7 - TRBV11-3 TGTGCCAGCAGCTTAGCCCGGGGACTATTTTACGAGCAGTACTTC CASSLARGLFYEQYF
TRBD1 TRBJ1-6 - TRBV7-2 TGTGCCAGCAGCTTAAGGCAGGGGGGCGATTCACCCCTCCACTTT CASSLRQGGDSPLHF
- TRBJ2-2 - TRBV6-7 TGTGCCAGCAGTTGGAGGCAAGCGGCAAAGGGGACCGGGGAGCTGTTTTTT CASSWRQAAKGTGELFF
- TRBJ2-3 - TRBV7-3 TGTGCCAGCAGCCGGGACGGCCACACAGATACGCAGTATTTT CASSRDGHTDTQYF
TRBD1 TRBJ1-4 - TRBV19 TGTGCCAGTAGTATCGGGGACAGAACTAATGAAAAACTGTTTTTT CASSIGDRTNEKLFF
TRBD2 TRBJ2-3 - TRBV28 TGTGCCAGCAGTCTCCTAGCGGGAGTGAGCACAGATACGCAGTATTTT CASSLLAGVSTDTQYF
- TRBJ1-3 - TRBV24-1 TGTGCCACCAGTGAAGCCGGGGGGGCTGGAAACACCATATATTTT CATSEAGGAGNTIYF
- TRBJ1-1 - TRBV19 TGTGCCAGTAAGAGGGCGATGAACACTGAAGCTTTCTTT CASKRAMNTEAFF
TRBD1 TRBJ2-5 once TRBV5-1 TGCGCCAGCAGCTCACTGACAACAGGGGATCAGTACTTC CASSSLTTGDQYF
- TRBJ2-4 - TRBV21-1 TGTGCCAGCAGCAAAATTCGACAGGGGGCCAAAAACATTCAGTACTTC CASSKIRQGAKNIQYF
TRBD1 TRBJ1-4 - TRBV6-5 TGTGCCAGCTTGGTCGATACAGGGGGTGGGGAAAAACTGTTTTTT CASLVDTGGGEKLFF
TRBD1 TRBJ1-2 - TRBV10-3 TGTGCCATCAGGGGGAACCAGGGGGTTAACTATGGCTACACCTTC CAIRGNQGVNYGYTF
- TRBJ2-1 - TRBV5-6 TGTGCCAGCACTGAGGCTGGGGTGGCTGAGCAGTTCTTC CASTEAGVAEQFF
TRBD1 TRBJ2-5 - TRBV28 TGTGCCAGCAGTTCCTTCCCAGGGGGAAAGGAGACCCAGTACTTC CASSSFPGGKETQYF
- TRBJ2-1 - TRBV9 TGTGCCAGCAGCGCAAGACAGTACAATGAGCAGTTCTTC CASSARQYNEQFF
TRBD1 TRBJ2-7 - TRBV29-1 TGCAGCGTTGAACTCCGGGACAGGGGACACTACGAGCAGTACTTC CSVELRDRGHYEQYF
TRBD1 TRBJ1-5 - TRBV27 TGTGCCAGCAGTTCCCGGGACAGACTAGATAGCAATCAGCCCCAGCATTTT CASSSRDRLDSNQPQHF
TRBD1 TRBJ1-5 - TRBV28 TGTGCCAGCAGTTTACCCAACCACAGGGGGCGAGGTCAGCCCCAGCATTTT CASSLPNHRGRGQPQHF
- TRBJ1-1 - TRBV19 TGTGCCAGTAGTACTCCGGGTGGGTATGAAGCTTTCTTT CASSTPGGYEAFF
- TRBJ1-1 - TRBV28 TGTGCCAGCAACGAGGATGTGAACACTGAAGCTTTCTTT CASNEDVNTEAFF
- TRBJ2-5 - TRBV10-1 TGCGCCAGCAGTGAATCGGGGGATAAAGAGACCCAGTACTTC CASSESGDKETQYF
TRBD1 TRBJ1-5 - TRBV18 TGTGCCAGCTCACCACCGAGGACAGGGGAGGGACAGCCCCAGCATTTT CASSPPRTGEGQPQHF
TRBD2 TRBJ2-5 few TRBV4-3 TGCGCCAGCAGCCAAGATACCCGAACCCGGGGGGATCAAGAGACCCAGTACTTC CASSQDTRTRGDQETQYF
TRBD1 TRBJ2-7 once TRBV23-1 TGCGCCAGCAGGGACAGGGGGCATGAGCAGTACTTC CASRDRGHEQYF
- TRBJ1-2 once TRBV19 TGTGCCAGTAGTCCCCGGGCGTATGGCTACACCTTC CASSPRAYGYTF
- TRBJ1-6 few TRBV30 TGTGCCTGGAATAGAGAATATAATTCACCCCTCCACTTT CAWNREYNSPLHF
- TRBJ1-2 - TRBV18 TGTGCCAGCTCACCACCGTCAGGAGATTACTATGGCTACACCTTC CASSPPSGDYYGYTF
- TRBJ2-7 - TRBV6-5 TGTGCCAGCAGTCCGGACAGCCCTACCGAGCAGTACTTC CASSPDSPTEQYF
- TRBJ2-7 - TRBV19 TGTGCCAGTAGTATAGACGGCACAGGGTCTTACGAGCAGTACTTC CASSIDGTGSYEQYF
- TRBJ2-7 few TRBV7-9 TGTGCCAGCAGCGTCGGACAGCCCTACGAGCAGTACTTC CASSVGQPYEQYF
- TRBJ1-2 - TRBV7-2 TGTGCCAGCAGCTTCTCGGTCGGGGGCTATGGCTACACCTTC CASSFSVGGYGYTF
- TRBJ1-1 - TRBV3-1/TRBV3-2 TGTGCCAGCAGCCAAGAATACGGGGGGACTGAAGCTTTCTTT CASSQEYGGTEAFF
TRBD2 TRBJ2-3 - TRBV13 TGTGCCAGCAGCTTCGGCGGGGGGGGTCGTACGCAGTATTTT CASSFGGGGRTQYF
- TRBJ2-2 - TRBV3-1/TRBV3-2 TGTGCCAGCAGCCAATCGGCTTGGAATGCCTCGAACACCGGGGAGCTGTTTTTT CASSQSAWNASNTGELFF
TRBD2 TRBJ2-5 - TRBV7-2 TGTGCCAGCAGCCCCCCTGGACTAGCCTGGGGAGTGACCCAGTACTTC CASSPPGLAWGVTQYF
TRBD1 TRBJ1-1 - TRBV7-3 TGTGCCAGCAGCTTAACCCCTACGACAGGGGGAACTGAAGCTTTCTTT CASSLTPTTGGTEAFF
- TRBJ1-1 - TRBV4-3 TGCGCCAGCAGCCAGTACACAGGCTATCCTGAAGCTTTCTTT CASSQYTGYPEAFF
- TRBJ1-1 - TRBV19 TGTGCCGCCTCATCCTTGAGGGCTACTGAAGCTTTCTTT CAASSLRATEAFF
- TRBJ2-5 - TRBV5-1 TGCGCCAGCAGCCCACAGGGACGGGAGACCCAGTACTTC CASSPQGRETQYF
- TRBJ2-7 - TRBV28 TGTGCCAGCTCTCTTTGGACAGAGGGCTACGAGCAGTACTTC CASSLWTEGYEQYF
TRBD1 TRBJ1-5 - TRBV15 TGTGCCACCAGTGGGGGGACAGGGATGGGCAATCAGCCCCAGCATTTT CATSGGTGMGNQPQHF
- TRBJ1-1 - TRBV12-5 TGTGCTAGTGGTTTGTCACTGGACTCCGGGCCAGCTTTCTTT CASGLSLDSGPAFF
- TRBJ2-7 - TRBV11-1 TGTGCCAGCAGCGGGTTAGGACGGTTCGAGCAGTACTTC CASSGLGRFEQYF
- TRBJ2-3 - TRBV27 TGTGCCAGCAGTTTACGGTCCGTAGATACGCAGTATTTT CASSLRSVDTQYF
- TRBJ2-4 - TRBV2 TGTGCCAGCAGTGAACGTCTGGGGGGCGGAAACATTCAGTACTTC CASSERLGGGNIQYF
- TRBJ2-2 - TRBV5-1 TGCGCCAGCAGCTTGGGGACTGCGAACACCGGGGAGCTGTTTTTT CASSLGTANTGELFF
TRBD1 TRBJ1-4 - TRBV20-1 TGCAGTGCTGACAGGGTTGAAAAACTGTTTTTT CSADRVEKLFF
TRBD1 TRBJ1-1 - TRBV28 TGTGCCAGCAGTCTAGGGACAGTGAACACTGAAGCTTTCTTT CASSLGTVNTEAFF